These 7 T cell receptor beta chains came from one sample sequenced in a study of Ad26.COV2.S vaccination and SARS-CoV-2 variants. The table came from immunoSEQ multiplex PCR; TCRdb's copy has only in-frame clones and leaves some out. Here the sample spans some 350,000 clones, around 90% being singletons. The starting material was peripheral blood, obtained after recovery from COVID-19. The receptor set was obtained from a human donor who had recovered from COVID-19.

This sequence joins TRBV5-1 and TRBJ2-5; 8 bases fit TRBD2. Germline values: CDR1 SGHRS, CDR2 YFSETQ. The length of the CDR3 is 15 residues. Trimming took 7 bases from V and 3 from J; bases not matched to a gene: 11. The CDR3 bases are TGCGCCAGCCTAGATACTTACGGGGGGGAAGAGACCCAGTACTTC. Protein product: CASLDTYGGEETQYF.

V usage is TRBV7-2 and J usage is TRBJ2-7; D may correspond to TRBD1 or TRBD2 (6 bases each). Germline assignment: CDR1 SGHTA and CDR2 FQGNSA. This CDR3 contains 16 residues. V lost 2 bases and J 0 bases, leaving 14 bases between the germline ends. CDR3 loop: CASSLRSTGASYEQYF. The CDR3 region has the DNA TGTGCCAGCAGCTTAAGGTCGACGGGGGCCTCCTACGAGCAGTACTTC.

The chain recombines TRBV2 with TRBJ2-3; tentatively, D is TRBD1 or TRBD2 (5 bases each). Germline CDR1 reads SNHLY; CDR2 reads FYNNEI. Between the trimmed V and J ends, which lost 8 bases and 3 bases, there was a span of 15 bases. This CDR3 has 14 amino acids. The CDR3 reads CASGGRDRTDTQYF. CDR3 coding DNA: TGTGCCAGCGGGGGACGTGATAGAACAGATACGCAGTATTTT.

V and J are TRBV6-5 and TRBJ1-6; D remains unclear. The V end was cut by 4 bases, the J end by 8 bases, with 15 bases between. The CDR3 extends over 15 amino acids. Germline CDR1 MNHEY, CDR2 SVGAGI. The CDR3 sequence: CASSLARLEDSPLHF. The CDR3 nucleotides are TGTGCCAGCAGTTTGGCCCGGTTGGAGGATTCACCCCTCCACTTT.

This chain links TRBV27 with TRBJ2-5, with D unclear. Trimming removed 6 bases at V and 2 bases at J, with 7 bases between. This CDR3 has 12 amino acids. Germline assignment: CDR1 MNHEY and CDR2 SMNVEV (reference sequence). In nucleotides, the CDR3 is TGTGCCAGCAGGGACCCACAAGAGACCCAGTACTTC. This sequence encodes CASRDPQETQYF.

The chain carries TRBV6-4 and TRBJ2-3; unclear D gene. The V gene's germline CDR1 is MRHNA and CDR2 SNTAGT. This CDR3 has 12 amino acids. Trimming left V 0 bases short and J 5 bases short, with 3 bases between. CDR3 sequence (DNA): TGTGCCAGCAGTGACTCGAAAGATACGCAGTATTTT. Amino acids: CASSDSKDTQYF.

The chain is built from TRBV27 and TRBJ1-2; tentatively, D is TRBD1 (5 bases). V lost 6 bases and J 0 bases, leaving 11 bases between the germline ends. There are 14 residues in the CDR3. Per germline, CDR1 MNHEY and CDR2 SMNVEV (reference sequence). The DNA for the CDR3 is TGTGCCAGCAGAGGGGACGGAGCTAACTATGGCTACACCTTC. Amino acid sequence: CASRGDGANYGYTF.